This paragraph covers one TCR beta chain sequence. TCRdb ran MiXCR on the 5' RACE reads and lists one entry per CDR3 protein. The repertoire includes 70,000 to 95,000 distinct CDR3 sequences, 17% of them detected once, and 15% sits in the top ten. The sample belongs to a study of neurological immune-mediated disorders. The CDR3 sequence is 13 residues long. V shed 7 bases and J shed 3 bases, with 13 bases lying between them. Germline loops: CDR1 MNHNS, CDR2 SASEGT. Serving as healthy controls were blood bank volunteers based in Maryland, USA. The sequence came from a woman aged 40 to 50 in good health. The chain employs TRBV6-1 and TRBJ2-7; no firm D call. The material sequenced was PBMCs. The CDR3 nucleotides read TGTGCCAGCATTGAGGTCCATGGCTACGAGCAGTACTTC. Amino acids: CASIEVHGYEQYF.